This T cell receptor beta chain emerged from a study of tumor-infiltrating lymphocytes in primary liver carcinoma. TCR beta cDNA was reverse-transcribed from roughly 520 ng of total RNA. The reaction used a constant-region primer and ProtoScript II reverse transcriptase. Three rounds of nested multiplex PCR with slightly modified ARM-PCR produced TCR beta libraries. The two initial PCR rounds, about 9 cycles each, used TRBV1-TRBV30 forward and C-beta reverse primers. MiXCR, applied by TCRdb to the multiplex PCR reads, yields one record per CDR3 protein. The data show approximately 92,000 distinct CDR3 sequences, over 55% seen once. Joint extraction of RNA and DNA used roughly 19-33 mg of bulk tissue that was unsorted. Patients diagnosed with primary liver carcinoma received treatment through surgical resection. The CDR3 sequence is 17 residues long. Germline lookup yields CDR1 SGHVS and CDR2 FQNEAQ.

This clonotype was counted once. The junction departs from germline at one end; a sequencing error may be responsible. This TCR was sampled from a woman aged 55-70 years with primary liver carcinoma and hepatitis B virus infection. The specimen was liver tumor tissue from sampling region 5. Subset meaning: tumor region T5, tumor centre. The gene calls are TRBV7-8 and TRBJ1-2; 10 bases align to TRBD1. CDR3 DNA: TGTGGCAGCAGCAACCGGGACAGGGGACTAGGTATAGGTGCCTACACCTTC. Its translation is CGSSNRDRGLGIGAYTF.